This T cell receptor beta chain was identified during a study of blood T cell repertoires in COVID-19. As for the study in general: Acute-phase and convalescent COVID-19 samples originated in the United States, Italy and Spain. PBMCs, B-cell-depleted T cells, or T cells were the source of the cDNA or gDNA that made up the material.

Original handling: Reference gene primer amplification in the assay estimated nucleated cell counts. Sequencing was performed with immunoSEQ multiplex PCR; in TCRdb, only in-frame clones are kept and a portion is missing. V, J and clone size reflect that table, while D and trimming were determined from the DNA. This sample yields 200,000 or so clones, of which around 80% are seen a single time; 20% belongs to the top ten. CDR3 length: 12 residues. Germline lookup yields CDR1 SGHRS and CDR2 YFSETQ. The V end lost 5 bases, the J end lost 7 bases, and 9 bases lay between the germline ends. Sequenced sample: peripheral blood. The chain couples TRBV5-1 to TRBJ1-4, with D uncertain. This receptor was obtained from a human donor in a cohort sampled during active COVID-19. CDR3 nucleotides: TGCGCCAGCAGTAACGAGGGTGAAAAACTGTTTTTT. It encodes CASSNEGEKLFF. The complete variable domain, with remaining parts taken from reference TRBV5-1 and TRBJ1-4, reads KAGVTQTPRYLIKTRGQQVTLSCSPISGHRSVSWYQQTPGQGLQFLFEYFSETQRNKGNFPGRFSGRQFSNSRSEMNVSTLELGDSALYLCASSNEGEKLFFGSGTQLSVL.